The present entry profiles one T cell receptor (beta chain) with its context. This clone's antigen is unknown. Base quality data are lacking; no much larger clone is found one base away. The CDR3 regions of human TCRbeta chains were analyzed by immunosequencing. The original methods were these. Repertoire TCRs were checked for matches against a reference library of SARS-CoV-2-specific TCRs that had been generated using the MIRA antigen-specificity platform. Breadth was defined as the fraction of unique TCRs that were SARS-CoV-2-associated. Depth was defined as the fraction of total T cells that were SARS-CoV-2-associated. Each spike-specific TCR was assigned to its reactive spike region and to a CD4 or CD8 class using the MIRA data. Log10-transformed breadth and depth values were compared by one-way ANOVA with Sidak's multiple comparisons tests. Held by TCRdb, this immuneACCESS table contains in-frame sequences only and omits some clones. Under half of the omission traces to an unresolved V gene where checked; the cause of the rest is unknown. Clonal size and the V and J genes are those of that table, whereas D and trimming came from the DNA. For this sample the table gives more than 100,000 clones, of which about 91% were detected only once. Approximately 1.7% of the sample goes to the ten largest clones.

The CDR3 goes from the cysteine to the phenylalanine over 16 residues. The DNA shown is the 48-base CDR3, in frame from base 1. Via the germline V gene, CDR1 is SGDLS and CDR2 YYNGEE. The trim is 0 bases for V and 1 base for J, with a gap of 10 bases between the germline ends. In the paper's terms, the time point label means: baseline before first vaccination. Samples from vaccinated people were obtained from the UK trials COV001 and COV002, which included a single-blind randomized controlled phase 2/3 trial of AZD1222 (ChAdOx1 nCoV-19) in healthy adults. Trial participant PBMC samples were collected at day 0 and day 28 after the second dose for TCRbeta chain sequencing. The data are from a study of T cell responses to AZD1222 COVID-19 vaccine (dated by TCRdb to the early 2020s). With regard to the full study: AZD1222 recipients with second doses at about 4 weeks or about 12 weeks were pooled, because spike-specific TCR depth and breadth did not differ between schedules. Trial participants were enrolled into age subgroups of 18-55, 56-69 and 70-plus years, which contained around 150, 29 and 61 TCR-sequenced participants, respectively. TCR sequencing covered more than 230 trial participants: nearly 210 given two doses of AZD1222 and about 26 given two doses of MenACWY control vaccine.

The study at large found these results: The whole spike protein was spanned by vaccine-associated CD4 TCRs, and dominant responses were seen in regions 160-218 and 743-854. The 56-69-year group was small, and its depth increase did not reach significance, likely because of low power. Participants were mostly white British and included more females than males, and it was suggested by the authors that clonal diversity may have been underestimated. A significant rise in spike-specific TCR breadth and depth was observed after two AZD1222 doses relative to day 0 and relative to MenACWY recipients. Because no samples from the day 14 peak response were available, repertoires could be characterized only after the peak T cell response. Reportedly, close to half of the unique spike-specific TCRs recognized epitopes lying outside the regions that are mutated in the B.1.351 and B.1.1.7 variants. Conclusions about previously exposed vaccinees were limited because only 5 or 6 AZD1222 recipients were SARS-CoV-2 seropositive at baseline.

The input for sequencing was peripheral blood, taken on day 0 of AZD1222 vaccination. This TCR was recovered from an adult in good health. The V and J segments used are TRBV9 and TRBJ2-2; the D assignment is uncertain and may be TRBD1 or TRBD2, with 5 bases supporting each. The sequenced DNA is TGTGCCAGCAGCGTAGGATGGGGGTTGAACACCGGGGAGCTGTTTTTT. Protein translation: CASSVGWGLNTGELFF.